A single count supports the clone carrying this T cell receptor beta chain. Here immunoSEQ multiplex PCR was the method, and the copy in TCRdb shows in-frame clones only, minus some. The sample lists approximately 240,000 clones, 70% to 90% occurring once. This sample stems from a study of blood T cell repertoires in COVID-19. With V trimmed by 4 bases and J by 3 bases, 7 bases remained unmatched. The CDR3 covers 15 residues. Germline CDR1 reads LGHDT; CDR2 reads YNNKEL (reference sequence). This receptor was taken from a woman aged 45-65 years in a cohort exposed to, infected with or recovered from COVID-19 (not recorded which). V gene TRBV3-1 (or the pseudogene TRBV3-2) combines with J gene TRBJ2-7, with 9 bases matching TRBD1. The sample taken for sequencing was PBMCs or T cells enriched from blood (not recorded which). The CDR3 sequence is CASSRSGTGYYEQYF. Written as DNA, the CDR3 is TGTGCCAGCAGCCGTTCCGGGACAGGGTACTACGAGCAGTACTTC.